The source of this TCR beta chain is a study of cytomegalovirus exposure and HLA in healthy donors. As for the study in general: Out of approximately 170 million T cells, an earlier analysis found roughly 110 million unique TCR beta sequences in total.

Primers: 60 Vbeta forward and 13 Jbeta reverse. Data came from immunoSEQ multiplex PCR; TCRdb stores just in-frame clones and leaves some out. The sample lists around 170,000 clones, 82% occurring once. In its sample, this clone was seen once. Its antigen is still unknown. Donors counted as nominally healthy when sampled, yet unrecorded immune exposures were likely. The CDR3 is 13 residues long. Deletions cut 8 bases from V and 3 bases from J, with 11 bases between. CDR1 MNHNY and CDR2 SVGAGI come from the germline V gene (reference sequence). Points from the study as a whole: Later analysis identified a missense DCLRE1C variant that was linked to TCR beta V- and J-gene trimming. Most TCR sequences were seen very rarely across donors, but some public TCRs occurred in many.

This clonotype was sampled from a middle-aged man in good health and CMV-seronegative. Sequences were obtained from PBMCs. This chain uses TRBV6-6 with TRBJ1-5; tentative D call: TRBD1 (5 bases). The CDR3 nucleotides are TGTGCCAGCCGGCAGGGCTACAATCAGCCCCAGCATTTT. Translated: CASRQGYNQPQHF.